A selection of T cell receptor beta chains follows, all from one sample in a study of patients and donors after allogeneic stem cell transplantation. TCRdb fed the RT-PCR reads into MiXCR, producing one record per CDR3 protein. The sample holds some 960,000 distinct CDR3 sequences; under 20% are singletons and the top ten take roughly 6%. The sequencing input was blood, either unsorted or a sorted T cell fraction (not recorded which). These receptors all come from a human donor who was either an allogeneic HSCT recipient or a stem cell or donor lymphocyte infusion donor (not recorded which). It is not recorded whose cells these are; they may come from a transplant donor. Both conserved end residues are part of each CDR3. Each record gives: CDR3 length, V gene, clone size, J gene, D gene, CDR3 protein, CDR3 DNA. The D gene is left open where the match is weak. Some rows have no size entry. The others give once, few or many, or a class for an expanded clone.

>15|TRBV3-1|once|TRBJ2-3|.
CASSQGKGFGDTQYF
TGTGCCAGCAGCCAAGGGAAAGGGTTTGGAGATACGCAGTATTTT
>13|TRBV29-1|.|TRBJ2-6|.
CSAQGPGANVLTF
TGCAGCGCCCAGGGGCCCGGGGCCAACGTCCTGACTTTC
>15|TRBV15|.|TRBJ2-7|.
CATSRGPDLDYEQYF
TGTGCCACCAGCAGAGGTCCCGACCTAGACTACGAGCAGTACTTC
>16|TRBV5-1|.|TRBJ2-3|TRBD1
CASSPGQGIGTDTQYF
TGCGCCAGCAGCCCGGGACAGGGAATTGGTACAGATACGCAGTATTTT
>15|TRBV5-5|few|TRBJ2-2|.
CASSLVSRLTGELFF
TGTGCCAGCAGCTTGGTCTCGAGGCTTACCGGGGAGCTGTTTTTT
>14|TRBV21-1|.|TRBJ1-6|.
CARRTGEKEAPLHF
TGTGCCAGAAGAACGGGAGAGAAAGAGGCACCCCTCCACTTT
>15|TRBV7-9|.|TRBJ1-5|.
CASSTGAYSNQPQHF
TGTGCCAGCAGCACCGGGGCCTATAGCAATCAGCCCCAGCATTTT
>15|TRBV6-1|.|TRBJ2-7|TRBD2
CASRGGLAGAYEQYF
TGTGCCAGCAGGGGGGGACTAGCGGGGGCCTACGAGCAGTACTTC
>13|TRBV2|.|TRBJ2-2|TRBD1
CASTSQGAGELFF
TGTGCCAGCACCTCACAGGGGGCCGGGGAGCTGTTTTTT
>21|TRBV13|.|TRBJ1-4|.
CASSPRSLGGLGRSTNEKLFF
TGTGCCAGCAGCCCCCGAAGTCTCGGGGGGCTAGGTCGTTCGACTAATGAAAAACTGTTTTTT
>13|TRBV5-1|many|TRBJ2-7|TRBD2
CASSPGLAGEQYF
TGCGCCAGCAGCCCGGGACTAGCGGGGGAGCAGTACTTC
>11|TRBV20-1|few|TRBJ1-1|.
CRAVGGTEAFF
TGCAGAGCGGTGGGGGGGACTGAAGCTTTCTTT
>15|TRBV7-8|.|TRBJ2-3|.
CASSLVSPSSDTQYF
TGTGCCAGCAGCTTAGTTAGCCCTAGCTCAGATACGCAGTATTTT
>13|TRBV6-5|.|TRBJ2-5|.
CASSYGGQETQYF
TGTGCCAGCAGCTACGGAGGGCAAGAGACCCAGTACTTC
>18|TRBV11-2|.|TRBJ2-2|TRBD2
CASSPRTSGAYNTGELFF
TGTGCCAGCAGCCCCCGGACTAGCGGGGCTTATAACACCGGGGAGCTGTTTTTT
>15|TRBV24-1|once|TRBJ2-1|TRBD1
CATSDGTGAHNEQFF
TGTGCCACCAGTGACGGGACAGGGGCCCACAATGAGCAGTTCTTC
>15|TRBV7-6|.|TRBJ1-6|.
CASSRREIYNSPLHF
TGTGCCAGCAGCCGGCGCGAGATCTATAATTCACCCCTCCACTTT